This TCR beta chain appears in the sequencing data of a study of cytomegalovirus exposure and HLA in healthy donors. Method: immunoSEQ multiplex PCR; TCRdb's copy keeps in-frame clones and lacks some. The sample lists roughly 200,000 clones; 80% to 85% were seen once. Germline V gene data show CDR1 as SGHRS and CDR2 as YFSETQ. This CDR3 has 17 amino acids. Trimming at V came to 4 bases and at J to 5 bases, leaving 14 bases not matched to a gene. V is TRBV5-1 and J is TRBJ2-7; 11 bases map to TRBD1. Source material: PBMCs. The source of this sequence is a woman in her twenties or thirties in good health and CMV-seronegative. The CDR3 loop reads CASSPLGTGGLVNEQYF. The CDR3 nucleotides read TGCGCCAGCAGCCCCCTCGGGACAGGGGGTTTAGTCAACGAGCAGTACTTC.